This is a list of T cell receptor beta chains from one sample in a study of T cells in Graves' hyperthyroidism and ophthalmopathy. One entry per CDR3 protein results from TCRdb running MiXCR on the multiplex PCR reads. The sample carries roughly 570,000 distinct CDR3 sequences, 46% recorded once. Sample: peripheral blood or thyroid tissue (not recorded which). The receptors derive from an adult woman with Graves' disease, either hyperthyroidism or ophthalmopathy (not recorded which). CDR3s include the opening cysteine and the closing phenylalanine or tryptophan. Each record gives: V gene, D gene, clone size, J gene, CDR3 protein. D genes are given only for firm matches. Only part of the rows carry a size: once, few, many, or a class if the clone is expanded.

TRBV29-1	-	many	TRBJ1-4	CSVLIAGRDEKLFF
TRBV25-1	-	-	TRBJ1-5	CASSASSHFGQPQHF
TRBV10-3	-	-	TRBJ1-4	CAIRQKMGQGKLFF
TRBV24-1	-	-	TRBJ2-5	CATSAATREYQETQYF
TRBV10-3	-	-	TRBJ1-1	CAISEPTALNTEAFF
TRBV7-2	TRBD2	-	TRBJ2-5	CASSQVSTSGWTQYF
TRBV2	TRBD1	-	TRBJ1-6	CASRGGTGEVYHF
TRBV2	-	-	TRBJ2-1	CASSGGGVGGNEQFF
TRBV3-1	-	many	TRBJ1-2	CASSQDGWDRDGYTF
TRBV12-3/TRBV12-4	-	many	TRBJ1-1	CASSPGAPTEAFF
TRBV28	-	-	TRBJ2-7	CASSGPYRVGEQYF